Below, 31 T cell receptor beta chains from the same sample are listed, as sequenced in a study of blood T cell repertoires in COVID-19. Libraries were prepared by immunoSEQ multiplex PCR; TCRdb keeps only in-frame clonotypes and omits some of them. The sample records about 74,000 clones, around 87% being singletons. What was sequenced was peripheral blood. These TCRs come from a woman of 80 years or more with active or convalescent COVID-19.

The chain has TRBV7-2 and TRBJ1-1; D is uncertain. The V end was cut by 4 bases, the J end by 0 bases, with 9 bases between. The CDR3 sequence is 14 residues long. Per germline, CDR1 SGHTA and CDR2 FQGNSA. The chain's CDR3 is CASSSLGVNTEAFF. Written as DNA, the CDR3 is TGTGCCAGCAGCTCATTAGGAGTGAACACTGAAGCTTTCTTT.

The chain uses TRBV19 and TRBJ1-3, with 7 bases matching TRBD1. The CDR3 has 16 amino acids. The trim removed 2 bases at V and 9 bases at J, leaving 13 bases unmatched. Germline V gene sequence: CDR1 LNHDA, CDR2 SQIVND (reference sequence). This CDR3 is CASSIQRTGPTVTIYF. In DNA form, the CDR3 reads TGTGCCAGTAGTATACAACGGACAGGTCCTACAGTCACCATATATTTT. Combining the CDR3 with reference TRBV19 and TRBJ1-3 gives the whole variable domain DGGITQSPKYLFRKEGQNVTLSCEQNLNHDAMYWYRQDPGQGLRLIYYSQIVNDFQKGDIAEGYSVSREKKESFPLTVTSAQKNPTAFYLCASSIQRTGPTVTIYFGEGSWLTVV.

CDR3 in DNA: TGTGCCAGCAGTTTAACGGCGGCGGGGGCTGAAGCTTTCTTT. Translation: CASSLTAAGAEAFF. The rearrangement joins TRBV6-5 to TRBJ1-1; tentative D call: TRBD1 (5 bases). The CDR3 consists of 14 residues. Germline loops: CDR1 MNHEY, CDR2 SVGAGI. Trimming pared 4 bases from V and 6 bases from J, leaving 15 bases between.

This chain uses TRBV28 with TRBJ1-1; 9 positions match TRBD1. J lost 4 bases, V lost 2 bases, and 2 bases had no gene match. The germline V gene has CDR1 MDHEN and CDR2 SYDVKM. The CDR3 runs 14 residues. In DNA, the CDR3 is TGTGCCAGCAGTTTACCGGGACAGGGCACTGAAGCTTTCTTT. This gives the protein CASSLPGQGTEAFF.

V and J are TRBV28 and TRBJ1-2; 7 bases line up with TRBD1. The ends lost 1 base at V and 8 bases at J; junction bases unmatched: 10. Germline V gene data show CDR1 as MDHEN and CDR2 as SYDVKM. The CDR3 length is 15 residues. The CDR3 loop reads CASSLSGGYGMGYTF. CDR3 nucleotides: TGTGCCAGCAGTTTATCAGGGGGATATGGAATGGGCTACACCTTC.

The rearrangement joins TRBV5-5 to TRBJ1-2; D gene unclear. The CDR3 contains 15 residues. The ends were cut back, 0 bases at V and 8 bases at J, with 17 bases in the middle. Looked up from germline, CDR1 is SGHKS and CDR2 is YYEKEE (reference sequence). This CDR3 reads CASSLDPPPGGGYTF. In DNA, the CDR3 is TGTGCCAGCAGCTTGGATCCGCCGCCGGGTGGCGGCTACACCTTC.

A few counts support this clone. The chain has TRBV24-1 and TRBJ2-7, with 9 bases fitting TRBD1. This CDR3 comprises 15 residues. CDR1 is KGHDR and CDR2 is SFDVKD in the germline V gene. The ends lost 8 bases at V and 0 bases at J; junction bases unmatched: 7. CDR3 loop: CATKGDRDSSYEQYF. The CDR3 bases are TGTGCCACCAAAGGGGACAGGGACAGCTCCTACGAGCAGTACTTC.

The V and J genes are TRBV7-3 and TRBJ2-3; D might be TRBD2 (6 bases). Looked up from germline, CDR1 is SGHTA and CDR2 is FQGTGA. The germline V and J ends were trimmed by 2 bases and 0 bases, with 12 bases remaining between them. The CDR3 has 16 amino acids. CDR3 loop: CASSLSGGASTDTQYF. For the CDR3, the DNA is TGTGCCAGCAGCTTATCCGGCGGGGCTAGCACAGATACGCAGTATTTT.

V gene TRBV5-1 combines with J gene TRBJ2-2; TRBD2 agrees at 10 bases. The junction had 12 bases not matched to a gene; V was cut back by 0 bases and J by 7 bases. Germline V gene data show CDR1 as SGHRS and CDR2 as YFSETQ. This CDR3 is 18 amino acids long. Here the CDR3 reads CASSLGPLPGLAIGELFF. The CDR3, as DNA: TGCGCCAGCAGCTTGGGACCCCTACCGGGACTAGCGATCGGGGAGCTGTTTTTT.

The rearrangement uses TRBV18 and TRBJ2-7; 11 bases fit TRBD1. Per germline, CDR1 KGHSH and CDR2 LQKENI. This CDR3 spans 14 amino acids. V lost 6 bases and J lost 3; bases outside the gene matches: 4. The CDR3 DNA follows: TGTGCCAGCTCCGCCGGGACAGGGGGCTACGAGCAGTACTTC. This gives the protein CASSAGTGGYEQYF. Supplemented by reference TRBV18 and TRBJ2-7, the full variable domain reads NAGVMQNPRHLVRRRGQEARLRCSPMKGHSHVYWYRQLPEEGLKFMVYLQKENIIDESGMPKERFSAEFPKEGPSILRIQQVVRGDSAAYFCASSAGTGGYEQYFGPGTRLTVT.

V gene TRBV28 combines with J gene TRBJ1-5; possible D gene TRBD1, 6 bases. CDR3 length: 16 residues. Per germline, CDR1 MDHEN and CDR2 SYDVKM. Deletions cut 7 bases from V and 2 bases from J, with 18 bases between. The CDR3 sequence: CASTTSWGLGNQPQHF. CDR3 nucleotide sequence: TGTGCCAGCACCACGTCTTGGGGGCTCGGCAATCAGCCCCAGCATTTT. The entire variable domain, with the rest obtained from reference TRBV28 and TRBJ1-5, is as follows: DVKVTQSSRYLVKRTGEKVFLECVQDMDHENMFWYRQDPGLGLRLIYFSYDVKMKEKGDIPEGYSVSREKKERFSLILESASTNQTSMYLCASTTSWGLGNQPQHFGDGTRLSIL.

The chain uses TRBV28 and TRBJ1-2, with TRBD1 matching 8 bases. CDR3 size: 16 residues. The V and J ends lost 0 bases and 7 bases, in that order; junction bases with no gene match: 10. Looked up from germline, CDR1 is MDHEN and CDR2 is SYDVKM. For the CDR3, the DNA is TGTGCCAGCAGTTTATGGCACGCCAGGGGGCATTTTGGCTACACCTTC. This gives the protein CASSLWHARGHFGYTF.

This clone showed up just a few times. The V gene is TRBV5-1, the J gene TRBJ2-1; 7 bases are shared with TRBD2. The CDR3 is 13 amino acids. V lost 0 bases to trimming and J lost 10 bases; unmatched junction nucleotides: 4. Germline lookup yields CDR1 SGHRS and CDR2 YFSETQ. This CDR3 reads CASSLARGGEQFF. DNA for the CDR3: TGCGCCAGCAGCTTGGCTCGCGGGGGAGAGCAGTTCTTC.

The CDR3 sequence: CASSQEVGTGYGYTF. CDR3 nucleotide sequence: TGCGCCAGCAGCCAAGAAGTCGGGACAGGTTATGGCTACACCTTC. The chain is built from TRBV4-3 and TRBJ1-2; TRBD1 aligns across 8 bases. The ends lost 0 bases at V and 5 bases at J; junction bases unmatched: 5. Per germline, CDR1 LGHNA and CDR2 YSLEER. The CDR3 loop spans 15 amino acids.

This clone occurred a few times. This rearrangement joins TRBV28 to TRBJ2-4; 7 nucleotides align to TRBD1. The junction had 9 bases not matched to a gene; V was cut back by 10 bases and J by 0 bases. CDR1 is MDHEN, CDR2 SYDVKM, per germline. The CDR3 runs to 15 residues. This CDR3 is CAIQGQGKAKNIQYF. The CDR3 coding sequence is TGTGCCATACAGGGGCAGGGGAAAGCCAAAAACATTCAGTACTTC.

The genes are TRBV19 and TRBJ1-4; D call uncertain. V dropped 8 bases and J dropped 3 bases, with 13 bases sitting between them. The CDR3 runs 14 residues. Germline CDR1 is LNHDA and CDR2 is SQIVND (reference sequence). The chain's CDR3 is CASGRGSANEKLFF. CDR3 DNA sequence: TGTGCCAGTGGACGGGGATCAGCTAATGAAAAACTGTTTTTT.

CDR3 sequence: CASRDSVGNQPQHF. CDR3 in DNA: TGTGCCAGCAGGGACAGTGTAGGCAATCAGCCCCAGCATTTT. This chain links TRBV5-5 with TRBJ1-5, with D maybe TRBD1 (6 bases). CDR1 SGHKS and CDR2 YYEKEE come from the germline V gene (reference sequence). V gave up 5 bases and J gave up 2 bases, with 11 bases separating them. The CDR3 consists of 14 residues.

In this sample, this clone turned up once. The rearrangement links TRBV30 to TRBJ1-5; D is uncertain. The germline V gene encodes CDR1 GTSNPN and CDR2 SVGIG (reference sequence). V lost 0 bases, J lost 11 bases, and 17 bases lay in between. The CDR3 totals 14 residues. CDR3 DNA sequence: TGTGCCTGGAGTGTATCGATTCCTGATGGAGCCCAGCATTTT. Its protein product is CAWSVSIPDGAQHF.

The chain uses TRBV7-8 and TRBJ1-6; no clear D. V gave up 1 base and J gave up 9 bases, with 10 bases separating them. The CDR3 length is 14 residues. Germline V gives CDR1 SGHVS, CDR2 FQNEAQ. In DNA form, the CDR3 reads TGTGCCAGCAGCTTAGTGAATGAGGCTTCACCCCTCCACTTT. Translated: CASSLVNEASPLHF.

The genes are TRBV20-1 and TRBJ2-5; TRBD2 matches at 15 bases. Germline trimming cut 3 bases from V and 5 bases from J; bases unmatched to any gene: 7. The CDR3 runs to 16 residues. The V gene's germline CDR1 is DFQATT and CDR2 SNEGSKA (reference sequence). The CDR3 DNA reads as TGCAGTGCTAGTCGTGGGACTAGCGGGGGGTGGGAGACCCAGTACTTC. Protein sequence: CSASRGTSGGWETQYF.

The rearrangement joins TRBV7-2 to TRBJ2-7; 9 bases are shared with TRBD2. The CDR3 extends over 14 amino acids. Germline V lookup: CDR1 SGHTA, CDR2 FQGNSA. J gave up 9 bases and V 1 base, and 7 bases lay outside the gene matches. The CDR3 region has the DNA TGTGCCAGCAGCTTAGAACTAGCGGGCTGGGGGCAGTACTTC. This codes for CASSLELAGWGQYF.

J is TRBJ1-1 and V is TRBV19; D is uncertain. Trimming removed 6 bases from V and 5 bases from J, with 16 bases in between. Germline-derived CDR1 and CDR2 are LNHDA and SQIVND (reference sequence). The CDR3 consists of 14 residues. CDR3 amino acids: CASRGSSGRTEAFF. The CDR3 DNA is TGTGCCAGTAGGGGGAGCAGTGGAAGGACTGAAGCTTTCTTT.

The chain carries TRBV9 and TRBJ2-3; no clear D gene. Trimming took off 0 bases at V and 2 bases at J, with 7 bases between the two ends. CDR1 is SGDLS, CDR2 YYNGEE, per germline. The CDR3 runs 14 residues. The CDR3 DNA reads TGTGCCAGCAGCGTAGGGCGGCCCACAGATACGCAGTATTTT. Translating it yields CASSVGRPTDTQYF.

V usage is TRBV5-1 and J usage is TRBJ1-3; D possibly corresponds to TRBD1 (5 bases). CDR3 size: 15 residues. CDR1 is SGHRS, CDR2 YFSETQ, per germline. V gave up 0 bases and J gave up 4 bases, with 11 bases separating them. The CDR3 is CASSLALGAGNTIYF. CDR3 bases: TGCGCCAGCAGCTTGGCTTTAGGGGCAGGAAACACCATATATTTT.

The rearrangement links TRBV25-1 to TRBJ1-2; 10 nucleotides agree with TRBD1. Germline assignment: CDR1 MGHDK and CDR2 SYGVNS. The CDR3 extends over 15 amino acids. V was clipped by 5 bases and J by 8 bases; unmatched bases: 11. The CDR3 bases are TGTGCCAGCAGTCACTCCGGGACAGGGGCTGGGGGCTACACCTTC. Protein product: CASSHSGTGAGGYTF.

The genes are TRBV5-4 and TRBJ1-3; D uncertain. This CDR3 is 13 amino acids long. V was pared by 0 bases and J by 8 bases, with 9 bases between. Germline CDR1 reads SGHNT; CDR2 reads YYREEE (reference sequence). CDR3 residues: CASSLGGYDTIYF. The DNA of the CDR3 is TGTGCCAGCAGCTTGGGCGGGTACGACACCATATATTTT.

The J gene is TRBJ1-6, the V gene TRBV27; 8 bases fit TRBD1. The V and J ends lost 3 bases and 9 bases, in that order; junction bases with no gene match: 7. CDR3 length: 15 residues. Germline CDR1 and CDR2: MNHEY and SMNVEV (reference sequence). CDR3 nucleotide sequence: TGTGCCAGCAGTTTTGGGACAGGACTGGGTTCACCCCTCCACTTT. Translated: CASSFGTGLGSPLHF.

The gene calls are TRBV15 and TRBJ1-1; D is uncertain. V was clipped by 0 bases and J by 1 base, with 6 bases between them. The CDR3 is 14 residues long. Per the germline V gene, CDR1 is LNHNV and CDR2 is YYDKDF (reference sequence). The CDR3 reads CATSREGANTEAFF. CDR3 in DNA: TGTGCCACCAGCAGAGAGGGAGCGAACACTGAAGCTTTCTTT.

The CDR3 nucleotides read TGTGCCAGCAGCGTTCAAGGACTAGCGGGCACAGATACGCAGTATTTT. Translation gives CASSVQGLAGTDTQYF. The V call is TRBV9, the J call TRBJ2-3; TRBD2 agrees at 10 bases. Germline V gives CDR1 SGDLS, CDR2 YYNGEE. There are 16 residues in the CDR3. V dropped 2 bases and J dropped 1; count of bases not matched to a gene: 4.

The gene calls are TRBV27 and TRBJ1-4, with 9 positions matching TRBD1. The V gene end was trimmed by 5 bases and the J gene end by 6 bases; junction bases not matched to a gene: 13. Germline V lookup: CDR1 MNHEY, CDR2 SMNVEV (reference sequence). The CDR3 runs to 17 residues. CDR3 residues: CASSGGRTGVWHEKLFF. In DNA, the CDR3 is TGTGCCAGCAGTGGGGGGAGGACAGGGGTTTGGCATGAAAAACTGTTTTTT.

This clone was counted once. The chain joins TRBV5-4 to TRBJ1-2, with D possibly matching TRBD1 (5 bases). Trimming shortened V by 0 bases and J by 5 bases, and 14 bases separated the two germline ends. The CDR3 has 15 amino acids. Germline CDR1 reads SGHNT; CDR2 reads YYREEE (reference sequence). The CDR3 protein is CASSLDVRDYYGYTF. In DNA, the CDR3 is TGTGCCAGCAGCTTGGACGTCAGGGATTATTATGGCTACACCTTC.